The following is a T cell receptor beta chain sequence with its context. The antigen is not known. CDR3 length: 17 residues. With 4 bases clipped from V and 1 base from J, the junction kept 8 bases outside the gene matches. Germline loops: CDR1 LNHDA, CDR2 SQIVND (reference sequence). The data originate from a study of T cell responses to AZD1222 COVID-19 vaccine. Notes on the study in general: At baseline, seropositivity was found in only six or seven AZD1222 recipients. Spike-specific TCR breadth and depth rose after two AZD1222 doses. White British ancestry dominated among donors, who included more females, and clonal diversity was possibly underestimated.

The data were produced by immunoSEQ multiplex PCR, yet TCRdb's version contains in-frame clones alone and is incomplete. The sample consists of 75,000 to 100,000 clones, 70% to 90% of them appearing once. Sequences were derived from peripheral blood, sampled on day 0 of AZD1222 vaccination. The TCR sequence derives from an adult in good health. V usage is TRBV19 and J usage is TRBJ2-5; 11 nucleotides align to TRBD2. As DNA, the CDR3 is TGTGCCAGTAGTAGCACCCCTAGCGGGGGGCCCCAAGAGACCCAGTACTTC. It encodes CASSSTPSGGPQETQYF.